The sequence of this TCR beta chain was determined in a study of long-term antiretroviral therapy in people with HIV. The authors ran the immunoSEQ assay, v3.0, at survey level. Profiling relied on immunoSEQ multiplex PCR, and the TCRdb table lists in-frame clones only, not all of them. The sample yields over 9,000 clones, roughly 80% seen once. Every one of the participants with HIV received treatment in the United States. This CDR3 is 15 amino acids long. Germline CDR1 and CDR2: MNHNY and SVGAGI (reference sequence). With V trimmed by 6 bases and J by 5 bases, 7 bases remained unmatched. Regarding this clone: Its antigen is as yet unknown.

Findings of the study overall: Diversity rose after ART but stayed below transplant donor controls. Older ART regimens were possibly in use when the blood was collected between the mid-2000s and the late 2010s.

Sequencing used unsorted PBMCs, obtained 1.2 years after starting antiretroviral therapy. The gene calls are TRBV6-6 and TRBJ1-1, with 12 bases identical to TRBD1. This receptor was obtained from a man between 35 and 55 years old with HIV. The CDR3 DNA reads TGTGCCAGCAGACCCGGGACAGGGGGCTGGACTGAAGCTTTCTTT. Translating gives CASRPGTGGWTEAFF.